Listed here are 30 T cell receptor beta chains from one sample, sequenced in a study of cytotoxic CD8 clonotypes in ibrutinib-treated CLL. This table comes from immunoSEQ multiplex PCR, and its TCRdb copy is limited to in-frame clones, with some not included. The sample holds some 160,000 clones, about 80% seen once. The specimen comprised PBMCs, sampled after 12 months of ibrutinib treatment. These receptors were taken from a human donor with chronic lymphocytic leukemia.

The chain carries TRBV7-2 and TRBJ1-1; D is unresolved. Trimming cost V 8 bases and J 0 bases, with 16 bases left between them. The CDR3 extends over 15 amino acids. The germline V gene has CDR1 SGHTA and CDR2 FQGNSA. The CDR3 bases are TGTGCCAGCTCCTTACAGAAACCATTGAACACTGAAGCTTTCTTT. Its protein product is CASSLQKPLNTEAFF.

The rearrangement links TRBV4-1 to TRBJ1-2; perhaps TRBD1 as D (5 bases). This CDR3 comprises 15 residues. With 4 bases removed from V and 4 bases from J, the gap between germline ends came to 16 bases. The germline V gene encodes CDR1 MGHRA and CDR2 YSYEKL. The CDR3 reads CASSPWTPGSYGYTF. As DNA, the CDR3 is TGCGCCAGCAGCCCCTGGACACCTGGATCCTATGGCTACACCTTC.

The rearrangement joins TRBV18 to TRBJ2-5; D not certain. Trimming took 4 bases from V and 1 from J, leaving 7 bases between them. Germline V gene sequence: CDR1 KGHSH, CDR2 LQKENI. The CDR3 covers 13 residues. The CDR3 loop reads CASSRNTQETQYF. CDR3 DNA: TGTGCCAGCTCACGGAACACCCAAGAGACCCAGTACTTC.

This rearrangement joins TRBV19 to TRBJ2-7; either TRBD1 or TRBD2 may fit D (5 bases each). From germline, CDR1 is LNHDA and CDR2 SQIVND (reference sequence). This CDR3 has 18 residues. V lost 5 bases to trimming and J lost 0 bases, with 23 bases between them. The CDR3 region has the DNA TGTGCCAGTAGTCCCGCCCATGGACAAGGGAGCTTCTCCTACGAGCAGTACTTC. This sequence encodes CASSPAHGQGSFSYEQYF.

The chain has TRBV7-6 and TRBJ1-4, with 9 bases aligning to TRBD1. J lost 2 bases, V lost 0 bases, and 10 bases had no gene match. CDR1 and CDR2 (germline): SGHVS, FNYEAQ. The CDR3 length is 19 residues. The CDR3 is CASSLAPGGQGATNEKLFF. CDR3 nucleotide sequence: TGTGCCAGCAGCTTAGCGCCCGGGGGACAGGGCGCCACTAATGAAAAACTGTTTTTT.

The V call is TRBV11-3, the J call TRBJ2-4; D not certain. V lost 11 bases, J lost 7 bases, and 9 bases lay in between. The CDR3 sequence is 10 residues long. Germline V CDR1 and CDR2: SGHNT, YENEEA. CDR3 protein: CADRQNIQYF. The CDR3 DNA reads TGTGCCGACCGGCAGAACATTCAGTACTTC. The full variable domain, with the rest looked up from reference TRBV11-3 and TRBJ2-4, is EAGVVQSPRYKIIEKKQPVAFWCNPISGHNTLYWYLQNLGQGPELLIRYENEEAVDDSQLPKDRFSAERLKGVDSTLKIQPAELGDSAVYLCADRQNIQYFGAGTRLSVL.

This clone showed up just once. This chain uses TRBV28 with TRBJ1-2; TRBD1 aligns across 8 bases. CDR1 is MDHEN, CDR2 SYDVKM, per germline. This CDR3 comprises 13 residues. V shed 3 bases, J shed 8 bases, and the junction held 5 bases outside the gene matches. The CDR3 nucleotides read TGTGCCAGCAGTTTTGGACAGGGTAGGGGCTACACCTTC. It encodes CASSFGQGRGYTF.

The chain carries TRBV6-1 and TRBJ2-1, with TRBD1 matching 7 bases. In germline, CDR1 is MNHNS, CDR2 SASEGT. The CDR3 contains 15 residues. J gave up 5 bases and V 4 bases, and 8 bases lay outside the gene matches. The chain's CDR3 is CASSAYGTANNEQFF. DNA for the CDR3: TGTGCCAGCAGTGCCTACGGGACAGCAAACAATGAGCAGTTCTTC.

The V gene is TRBV11-2, the J gene TRBJ1-5; TRBD1 matches at 7 bases. The CDR3 consists of 15 residues. Germline assignment: CDR1 SGHAT and CDR2 FQNNGV. J was trimmed by 1 base and V by 2 bases; bases with no gene match: 2. The CDR3 nucleotides read TGTGCCAGCAGCTTATCAGGGGGGAGCAATCAGCCCCAGCATTTT. Translating gives CASSLSGGSNQPQHF.

The V call is TRBV7-2, the J call TRBJ2-7, with no clear D. Per the germline V gene, CDR1 is SGHTA and CDR2 is FQGNSA. Trimming stripped 4 bases from V and 3 bases from J, with 10 bases between. CDR3 length: 13 residues. Here the CDR3 DNA reads TGTGCCAGCAGCTCAGGCGTGAGCTACGAGCAGTACTTC. Amino acid sequence: CASSSGVSYEQYF. The full variable domain, in which reference TRBV7-2 and TRBJ2-7 provide the parts outside the CDR3, is GAGVSQSPSNKVTEKGKDVELRCDPISGHTALYWYRQSLGQGLEFLIYFQGNSAPDKSGLPSDRFSAERTGGSVSTLTIQRTQQEDSAVYLCASSSGVSYEQYFGPGTRLTVT.

This chain's CDR3 is CASRPGDGELFF. CDR3 DNA sequence: TGTGCCAGCAGGCCCGGGGACGGGGAGCTGTTTTTT. The rearrangement joins TRBV2 to TRBJ2-2; D possibly corresponds to TRBD2 (5 bases). V lost 6 bases and J lost 7, with 9 bases in between. The germline gives CDR1 SNHLY, CDR2 FYNNEI. The CDR3 runs 12 residues.

The chain has TRBV19 and TRBJ1-1, with TRBD1 matching 8 bases. The CDR3 is 15 amino acids. The junction had 5 bases not matched to a gene; V was cut back by 4 bases and J by 1 base. Germline V gene lookup returns CDR1 LNHDA and CDR2 SQIVND (reference sequence). The CDR3 coding sequence is TGTGCCAGTAGTACGGACAGGGATGGGAACACTGAAGCTTTCTTT. Protein: CASSTDRDGNTEAFF.

The chain combines TRBV4-3 with TRBJ2-7, with TRBD1 identical over 9 bases. V trimming: 4 bases; J trimming: 0 bases; junction bases outside the gene matches: 7. The CDR3 runs 16 residues. Germline values: CDR1 LGHNA, CDR2 YSLEER. CDR3 amino acids: CASSPSTGGHSYEQYF. CDR3 nucleotides: TGCGCCAGCAGCCCCTCAACAGGGGGCCACTCCTACGAGCAGTACTTC.

The V call is TRBV6-5, the J call TRBJ1-5; D not certain. This CDR3 has 13 residues. V lost 2 bases, J lost 6 bases, and 8 bases lay in between. CDR1 MNHEY and CDR2 SVGAGI come from the germline V gene. As DNA, the CDR3 is TGTGCCAGCAGTTACCTGGGTGGTCAGCCCCAGCATTTT. It encodes CASSYLGGQPQHF.

The chain uses TRBV5-5 and TRBJ2-3; tentatively, D is TRBD2 (6 bases). Trimming cost V 1 base and J 5 bases, with 14 bases left between them. Germline CDR1 reads SGHKS; CDR2 reads YYEKEE (reference sequence). The CDR3 is 15 amino acids. For the CDR3, the DNA is TGTGCCAGCAGCTTGAGGAGGGGTGCTAAAGATACGCAGTATTTT. Amino acids: CASSLRRGAKDTQYF.

The V call is TRBV5-4, the J call TRBJ1-6; 8 bases line up with TRBD1. Germline V gene lookup returns CDR1 SGHNT and CDR2 YYREEE (reference sequence). With V trimmed by 0 bases and J by 9 bases, 5 bases remained unmatched. The length of the CDR3 is 15 residues. The CDR3 here is CASSLGGTGGSPLHF. The CDR3 DNA is TGTGCCAGCAGCTTGGGGGGGACAGGAGGTTCACCCCTCCACTTT.

The chain employs TRBV18 and TRBJ2-1; 10 bases agree with TRBD2. Losses at the gene ends were 7 bases for V and 9 bases for J; bases not matched to a gene: 6. The germline V gene has CDR1 KGHSH and CDR2 LQKENI. The CDR3 extends over 13 amino acids. In DNA form, the CDR3 reads TGTGCCAGCTTGGTAGCGGGAGGTAGTGAGCAGTTCTTC. It codes for CASLVAGGSEQFF. The variable domain in full, with the rest retrieved from reference TRBV18 and TRBJ2-1, is NAGVMQNPRHLVRRRGQEARLRCSPMKGHSHVYWYRQLPEEGLKFMVYLQKENIIDESGMPKERFSAEFPKEGPSILRIQQVVRGDSAAYFCASLVAGGSEQFFGPGTRLTVL.

The chain recombines TRBV27 with TRBJ2-7; the match to TRBD1 covers 7 bases. The CDR3 is made up of 15 amino acids. V lost 3 bases and J lost 2; bases outside the gene matches: 7. The germline CDR1 and CDR2 sequences are MNHEY and SMNVEV (reference sequence). The CDR3 coding sequence is TGTGCCAGCAGTTTTGGGAGACAGGGAACCTACGAGCAGTACTTC. As protein: CASSFGRQGTYEQYF.

This clone has just a few counts. This chain uses TRBV5-4 with TRBJ2-3, with TRBD2 matching over 10 bases. CDR1 and CDR2 (germline): SGHNT, YYREEE (reference sequence). V gave up 1 base and J gave up 2 bases; unmatched junction bases: 4. The CDR3 consists of 16 residues. The CDR3 DNA follows: TGTGCCAGCAGCTTGAGTAGCGGGGGGCTCACAGATACGCAGTATTTT. This sequence encodes CASSLSSGGLTDTQYF.

Comment on this clone: This CDR3 fails to terminate in the conserved phenylalanine or tryptophan, so it likely reflects a read error. This sequence joins TRBV5-1 and TRBJ1-1, with TRBD1 as a possible D gene (5 bases). The germline V gene has CDR1 SGHRS and CDR2 YFSETQ. The CDR3 totals 14 residues. V lost 0 bases, J lost 10 bases, and 16 bases lay in between. This CDR3 is CASSLGTSVQGAFS. For the CDR3, the DNA is TGCGCCAGCAGCTTGGGCACCTCAGTCCAGGGAGCTTTCTCT.

The chain combines TRBV4-1 with TRBJ2-7, with D perhaps TRBD2 (6 bases). The CDR3 length is 15 residues. Trimming took 4 bases from V and 2 from J, leaving 15 bases between them. Germline V gives CDR1 MGHRA, CDR2 YSYEKL. The chain's CDR3 is CASSLRDFLTYEQYF. The CDR3 DNA reads as TGCGCCAGCAGCCTCCGGGACTTCCTGACCTACGAGCAGTACTTC.

The CDR3 nucleotides read TGTGCCAGCAGCGGGGGTAGCGCGAACACCGGGGAGCTGTTTTTT. It encodes CASSGGSANTGELFF. The chain joins TRBV9 to TRBJ2-2; possibly TRBD2 for D (5 bases). In germline, CDR1 is SGDLS, CDR2 YYNGEE. The CDR3 spans 15 residues. The V end lost 3 bases, the J end lost 0 bases, and 9 bases lay between the germline ends.

About this clone itself: Germline and junction disagree at one end, which may indicate a read error. The rearrangement uses TRBV5-1 and TRBJ2-7, with no clear D. The CDR3 has 13 amino acids. From germline, CDR1 is SGHRS and CDR2 YFSETQ. This chain's CDR3 is CAISFDGTYEQYF. The DNA of the CDR3 is TGCGCCATCAGCTTCGACGGTACCTACGAGCAGTACTTC.

This CDR3 is CASSQDLPGTGNEQFF. CDR3 coding DNA: TGTGCCAGCAGCCAAGATTTGCCGGGGACGGGGAATGAGCAGTTCTTC. This chain links TRBV14 with TRBJ2-1; D is possibly TRBD1 or TRBD2 (5 bases each). V gave up 0 bases and J gave up 7 bases, with 16 bases separating them. Germline CDR1 SGHDN, CDR2 FVKESK. This CDR3 has 16 amino acids.

This clone was detected only a few times. The rearrangement links TRBV29-1 to TRBJ1-1; D unresolved. Germline lookup yields CDR1 SQVTM and CDR2 ANQGSEA. This CDR3 is built from 11 residues. V was cut by 8 bases and J by 4 bases, with 11 bases left in between. CDR3 residues: CSTLEGTEAFF. In DNA, the CDR3 is TGCAGCACCTTGGAGGGCACTGAAGCTTTCTTT.

This sequence joins TRBV9 and TRBJ1-1; a possible D gene is TRBD1 (5 bases). The V end was cut by 0 bases, the J end by 5 bases, with 11 bases between. Germline-derived CDR1 and CDR2 are SGDLS and YYNGEE. The CDR3 covers 14 residues. The CDR3 region is CASSVDGGWTEAFF. For the CDR3, the DNA is TGTGCCAGCAGCGTAGACGGGGGATGGACTGAAGCTTTCTTT.

This sequence joins TRBV9 and TRBJ2-3, with D uncertain. Trimming stripped 1 base from V and 4 bases from J, with 7 bases between. CDR3 length: 13 residues. The germline V gene encodes CDR1 SGDLS and CDR2 YYNGEE. In DNA form, the CDR3 reads TGTGCCAGCAGCGTAAAACCGGCAGATACGCAGTATTTT. Translation: CASSVKPADTQYF.

The CDR3 spells CASSLAGRQDSPLHF. The CDR3 DNA reads TGCGCCAGCAGCTTGGCCGGGAGACAGGACTCACCCCTCCACTTT. V is TRBV5-1 and J is TRBJ1-6; D is possibly TRBD1 (6 bases). V lost 0 bases and J 10 bases, leaving 14 bases between the germline ends. This CDR3 has 15 amino acids. Per germline, CDR1 SGHRS and CDR2 YFSETQ.

This sequence joins TRBV18 and TRBJ1-6; D ambiguous. V lost 6 bases and J 8 bases, leaving 11 bases between the germline ends. The CDR3 extends over 13 amino acids. Looked up from germline, CDR1 is KGHSH and CDR2 is LQKENI. CDR3 sequence (DNA): TGTGCCAGCTCTAATGGACGGGATTCACCCCTCCACTTT. Amino acid sequence: CASSNGRDSPLHF.

The chain couples TRBV7-8 to TRBJ2-7; maybe TRBD1 (5 bases). The CDR3 loop spans 13 amino acids. Germline V lookup: CDR1 SGHVS, CDR2 FQNEAQ. Trimming shortened V by 3 bases and J by 4 bases, and 10 bases separated the two germline ends. The CDR3 DNA is TGTGCCAGCAGCTTGAGAACAGGTTACGAGCAGTACTTC. As protein: CASSLRTGYEQYF.